The 10 T cell receptor beta chains presented below share a single source sample, sequenced in a study of blood T cell repertoires in COVID-19. Assay: immunoSEQ multiplex PCR; the TCRdb copy retains only in-frame clones and omits some. The sample includes around 210,000 clones, roughly nine tenths of them seen just once. The specimen sequenced was PBMCs or T cells enriched from blood (not recorded which). Receptors originate from a woman younger than 30 who had recovered from COVID-19.

The V and J genes are TRBV27 and TRBJ1-6; 7 positions agree with TRBD1. J was trimmed by 7 bases and V by 5 bases; bases with no gene match: 5. Germline CDR1 and CDR2: MNHEY and SMNVEV (reference sequence). This CDR3 has 14 amino acids. In DNA, the CDR3 is TGTGCCAGCAGTCCGAGACAGGGAAATTCACCCCTCCACTTT. This sequence encodes CASSPRQGNSPLHF.

The V call is TRBV5-3, the J call TRBJ2-7; TRBD1 aligns across 8 bases. TRBV5-3 is designated an ORF whose function remains uncertain. The V gene end was trimmed by 4 bases and the J gene end by 3 bases; junction bases not matched to a gene: 9. There are 15 residues in the CDR3. CDR3 sequence reads: CARSRRTGTNYEQYF. CDR3 bases: TGTGCCAGAAGCCGGAGGACAGGGACGAACTACGAGCAGTACTTC.

This clone appeared a few times. The V and J genes are TRBV5-4 and TRBJ2-7; 9 bases are shared with TRBD2. The CDR3 sequence is 15 residues long. Germline V lookup: CDR1 SGHNT, CDR2 YYREEE (reference sequence). With V trimmed by 1 base and J by 2 bases, 4 bases remained unmatched. CDR3 coding DNA: TGTGCCAGCAGCTTGCAGGGCGGGAGGGCCTACGAGCAGTACTTC. It encodes CASSLQGGRAYEQYF.

The chain links TRBV7-9 to TRBJ1-4, with TRBD1 matching over 7 bases. Germline V gives CDR1 SEHNR, CDR2 FQNEAQ (reference sequence). V was clipped by 3 bases and J by 2 bases; unmatched bases: 9. This CDR3 region has 17 residues. The CDR3 region has the DNA TGTGCCAGCAGCTTCCCGGGACCAGGGGGGACTAATGAAAAACTGTTTTTT. This sequence encodes CASSFPGPGGTNEKLFF.

This chain joins TRBV9 and TRBJ2-3, with a possible D match to TRBD2 (7 bases). Between the trimmed V and J ends, which lost 0 bases and 6 bases, there was a span of 11 bases. This CDR3 has 14 residues. The germline V gene encodes CDR1 SGDLS and CDR2 YYNGEE. The CDR3 sequence: CASSVAGGVDTQYF. The CDR3 DNA is TGTGCCAGCAGCGTAGCGGGGGGCGTTGATACGCAGTATTTT.

V is TRBV7-3 and J is TRBJ2-3, with a tentative D call TRBD2 (5 bases). The V gene's germline CDR1 is SGHTA and CDR2 FQGTGA. The V gene lost 5 bases and the J gene lost 6 bases, with 9 bases spanning the gap. This CDR3 is built from 12 residues. The CDR3 protein is CASSAGVDTQYF. The DNA of the CDR3 is TGTGCCAGCAGCGCCGGGGTGGATACGCAGTATTTT.

The V call is TRBV10-3, the J call TRBJ1-6; D ambiguous. V was pared by 7 bases and J by 10 bases, with 14 bases between. The germline gives CDR1 ENHRY, CDR2 SYGVKD. This CDR3 is 13 amino acids long. CDR3 nucleotides: TGTGCCATCATGAGGGAGGAAAAATCACCCCTCCACTTT. Translating it yields CAIMREEKSPLHF.

The chain recombines TRBV5-4 with TRBJ2-5, with TRBD2 matching over 10 bases. CDR1 is SGHNT and CDR2 is YYREEE in the germline V gene (reference sequence). J gave up 1 base and V 0 bases, and 3 bases lay outside the gene matches. CDR3 length equals 16 residues. This chain's CDR3 is CASSLAPSGGQETQYF. Here the CDR3 DNA reads TGTGCCAGCAGCTTGGCCCCTAGCGGGGGCCAAGAGACCCAGTACTTC.

This chain uses TRBV10-3 with TRBJ2-3; D remains unclear. V was trimmed by 0 bases and J by 1 base, leaving 5 bases between them. This CDR3 spans 14 amino acids. Germline values: CDR1 ENHRY, CDR2 SYGVKD. This CDR3 is CAISESTGTDTQYF. CDR3 sequence (DNA): TGTGCCATCAGTGAGTCTACAGGCACAGATACGCAGTATTTT.

The V gene is TRBV18, the J gene TRBJ2-3; D unresolved. The CDR3 has 14 amino acids. Germline V gene sequence: CDR1 KGHSH, CDR2 LQKENI. Trimming stripped 4 bases from V and 6 bases from J, with 14 bases between. The CDR3 sequence is CASSLTTMPDTQYF. CDR3 bases: TGTGCCAGCTCACTTACCACAATGCCGGATACGCAGTATTTT.